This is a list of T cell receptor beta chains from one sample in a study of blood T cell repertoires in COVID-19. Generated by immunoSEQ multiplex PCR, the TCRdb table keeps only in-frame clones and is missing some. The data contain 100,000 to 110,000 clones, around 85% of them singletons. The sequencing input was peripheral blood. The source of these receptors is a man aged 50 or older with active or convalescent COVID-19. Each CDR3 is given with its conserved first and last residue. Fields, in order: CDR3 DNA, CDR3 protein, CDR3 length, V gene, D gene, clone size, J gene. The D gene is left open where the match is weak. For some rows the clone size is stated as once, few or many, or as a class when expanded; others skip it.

TGTGCCAGCAGATCCCCCGGGACAGCTGGAAACACCATATATTTT CASRSPGTAGNTIYF 15 TRBV28 TRBD1 NA TRBJ1-3
TGTGCCACCAGCAGAGAGAGCGGGAGGCTCCAAGAGACCCAGTACTTC CATSRESGRLQETQYF 16 TRBV15 TRBD2 NA TRBJ2-5
TGTGCCAGCAGCCAAGAATTAGCGGGAGCTCGGCATGAGCAGTTCTTC CASSQELAGARHEQFF 16 TRBV4-2 TRBD2 NA TRBJ2-1
TGTGCCAGCAGCGAAACAGGGCATCGAGGAAACACCATATATTTT CASSETGHRGNTIYF 15 TRBV9 NA few TRBJ1-3
TGTGCCTGGAGTGTACAATTGTCAGGGAAGGCTTCACCCCTCCACTTT CAWSVQLSGKASPLHF 16 TRBV30 NA NA TRBJ1-6
TGTGCCAGCAGCGTTGGGACAGCTAACACTGAAGCTTTCTTT CASSVGTANTEAFF 14 TRBV9 TRBD1 NA TRBJ1-1
TGTGCCAGCAACTCCCGGGACAGGGGTCTTTACGAGCAGTACTTC CASNSRDRGLYEQYF 15 TRBV28 TRBD1 NA TRBJ2-7
TGTGCCAGCAGCTCAGACAGGGTTGGGGAGACCCAGTACTTC CASSSDRVGETQYF 14 TRBV5-4 TRBD1 few TRBJ2-5
TGCGCCAGCAGCGAACGGACTAGCGGGATGCAAGAGACCCAGTACTTC CASSERTSGMQETQYF 16 TRBV5-1 TRBD2 NA TRBJ2-5
TGCGCCAGCAGTCTTTCCGGGACAGGGTCCTACGAGCAGTACTTC CASSLSGTGSYEQYF 15 TRBV5-1 TRBD1 NA TRBJ2-7
TGCGCCAGCAGCTTGGGCCAGGGGACAGGGGTAGGTACTGAAGCTTTCTTT CASSLGQGTGVGTEAFF 17 TRBV5-1 TRBD1 NA TRBJ1-1
TGCGCCAGCAAAAGGGAGGGAGGGATCGCCTACGAGCAGTACTTC CASKREGGIAYEQYF 15 TRBV5-1 TRBD2 NA TRBJ2-7
TGTGCCAGTAACCATCCCACAGGGGCCTATGGCTACACCTTC CASNHPTGAYGYTF 14 TRBV19 TRBD1 NA TRBJ1-2
TGTGCCAGCAGTTCGGACAGGGGGCGAAACACCGGGGAGCTGTTTTTT CASSSDRGRNTGELFF 16 TRBV27 TRBD1 NA TRBJ2-2
TGTGCCAGCAGCGTAGCTGGGGGGTGGGGCACAGATACGCAGTATTTT CASSVAGGWGTDTQYF 16 TRBV9 NA NA TRBJ2-3
TGTGCCAGCCTTCACAGGGTTGGGGAGACCCAGTACTTC CASLHRVGETQYF 13 TRBV11-2 NA NA TRBJ2-5
TGTGCCAGAAGCTTGGGTCTAGTCAATGAGCAGTTCTTC CARSLGLVNEQFF 13 TRBV5-3 NA NA TRBJ2-1
TGTGCCAGCAGCGTTAGCGGAGCGAACACCGGGGAGCTGTTTTTT CASSVSGANTGELFF 15 TRBV9 NA NA TRBJ2-2
TGTGCCACCAGTGACGCCCTCAAGGGGACTTCCTACAATGAGCAGTTCTTC CATSDALKGTSYNEQFF 17 TRBV24-1 NA NA TRBJ2-1
TGTGCCACCAGTGAGAAAACAGGCTGGGAGACCCAGTACTTC CATSEKTGWETQYF 14 TRBV24-1 NA NA TRBJ2-5
TGTGCCAGCACCGACCCTTACCCGGGAAAAGCTTTCTTT CASTDPYPGKAFF 13 TRBV28 NA NA TRBJ1-1
TGTGCCAGCAGCACCGGGGAAGGCTTCTACAATGAGCAGTTCTTC CASSTGEGFYNEQFF 15 TRBV4-2 NA few TRBJ2-1
TGTGCCAGCAGCCAAGGACAGGGATGGGAGCAGCCCCAGCATTTT CASSQGQGWEQPQHF 15 TRBV14 TRBD1 NA TRBJ1-5
TGTGCCAGTATACAGGGTTGGGACACTGAAGCTTTCTTT CASIQGWDTEAFF 13 TRBV2 NA NA TRBJ1-1
TGTGCCACCAGATCCGGGACAGGACCCGGGGAGCTGTTTTTT CATRSGTGPGELFF 14 TRBV24-1 TRBD1 few TRBJ2-2
TGCGCCAGCAGCTTGGCCCTGACGGCGGGGGACTATGGCTACACCTTC CASSLALTAGDYGYTF 16 TRBV5-1 NA NA TRBJ1-2
TGTGCCAGCAGTGACAGGGGTCGCCCTAATGAAAAACTGTTTTTT CASSDRGRPNEKLFF 15 TRBV25-1 NA NA TRBJ1-4
TGTGCCAGCAGTTCTCGGGGGGGTGAGCAGTTCTTC CASSSRGGEQFF 12 TRBV6-2/TRBV6-3 TRBD2 once TRBJ2-1
TGTGCCAGCAGCGTAGACACCATCACTGAAGCTTTCTTT CASSVDTITEAFF 13 TRBV7-9 NA NA TRBJ1-1
TGTGCCAGCAGCGAAAACAGGGAGCGAACTAATGAAAAACTGTTTTTT CASSENRERTNEKLFF 16 TRBV7-8 NA NA TRBJ1-4
TGTGCCAGCAGTTTGAGACAGCAAGAGACCCAGTACTTC CASSLRQQETQYF 13 TRBV12-3/TRBV12-4 NA once TRBJ2-5
TGCGCCAGCAGCTTGGATTGGACAGGGGGGTCTGAAGCTTTCTTT CASSLDWTGGSEAFF 15 TRBV5-1 TRBD1 once TRBJ1-1
TGTGCCATCAGAGAGTCAGGGGGCTACACTGAAGCTTTCTTT CAIRESGGYTEAFF 14 TRBV10-3 TRBD1 NA TRBJ1-1
TGTGCCAGCACGGGACAGTACACCGGGGAGCTGTTTTTT CASTGQYTGELFF 13 TRBV19 TRBD1 NA TRBJ2-2
TGTGCCAGCAGTGAACGGGGAGCGGGAGCCGACGAGCAGTACTTC CASSERGAGADEQYF 15 TRBV6-1 TRBD2 few TRBJ2-7
TGTGCCACCAGTGCCTCGGGACAGGGACTCAATCAGCCCCAGCATTTT CATSASGQGLNQPQHF 16 TRBV24-1 TRBD1 once TRBJ1-5
TGTGCCAGCAGCGTCGGGTTGCGCGGGAGTTCCTACGAGCAGTACTTC CASSVGLRGSSYEQYF 16 TRBV9 TRBD2 NA TRBJ2-7
TGTGCCAGCAGTTACTTCTCTTTTAATTCACCCCTCCACTTT CASSYFSFNSPLHF 14 TRBV6-6 NA NA TRBJ1-6
TGTGCCACCAGTGCCCCTCGGGGTAGCGGGAGCCCCCATGTAGATGAGCAGTTCTTC CATSAPRGSGSPHVDEQFF 19 TRBV24-1 TRBD2 NA TRBJ2-1
TGTGCCAGCTCACCTACGGACAGGGAAAACTATGGCTACACCTTC CASSPTDRENYGYTF 15 TRBV18 TRBD1 once TRBJ1-2
TGTGCCAGCAGCGTCGAATCCCTCGGCTACGAGCAGTACTTC CASSVESLGYEQYF 14 TRBV9 NA NA TRBJ2-7
TGTGCCAGCACCAGGGATGATAATGAAAAACTGTTTTTT CASTRDDNEKLFF 13 TRBV6-6 NA NA TRBJ1-4
TGTGCCAGCAGTGAGAGGTGGACTGAAGCTTTCTTT CASSERWTEAFF 12 TRBV12-3/TRBV12-4 NA NA TRBJ1-1
TGTGCCAGCTCACTGGGGAACAGGGCTGGCTACACCTTC CASSLGNRAGYTF 13 TRBV18 NA NA TRBJ1-2
TGCGCCAGCAATCCACCGGGGGCCTACGAGCAGTACTTC CASNPPGAYEQYF 13 TRBV10-2 NA few TRBJ2-7
TGCAGCGTTGAAGCAGTGAACAACAATGAGCAGTTCTTC CSVEAVNNNEQFF 13 TRBV29-1 NA NA TRBJ2-1
TGTGCCAGCACACAAGTCCCGGGGGCCTACGAGCAGTACTTC CASTQVPGAYEQYF 14 TRBV5-6 NA NA TRBJ2-7
TGTGCCAGCAGCCAGGGGGCGGTTAACTATGGCTACACCTTC CASSQGAVNYGYTF 14 TRBV14 NA NA TRBJ1-2
TGTGCCAGCAGCGGAAACCCGGGACTAGCGGGAGGAAGGCAGTACTTC CASSGNPGLAGGRQYF 16 TRBV7-2 TRBD2 NA TRBJ2-7
TGTGCCAGCAGCGAGGACAGGGGGCGTACTGAAGCTTTCTTT CASSEDRGRTEAFF 14 TRBV5-4 TRBD1 NA TRBJ1-1
TGTGCCTGGAGTGTGGGGCTAGGAAACAATGAGCAGTTCTTC CAWSVGLGNNEQFF 14 TRBV30 NA NA TRBJ2-1
TGTGCCAGCTCACCATCAAGGGTGGGAGACGAGCAGTACTTC CASSPSRVGDEQYF 14 TRBV18 NA NA TRBJ2-7
TGTGCCACCAGCAGAGATCAGGTTGGCTACACCTTC CATSRDQVGYTF 12 TRBV15 NA NA TRBJ1-2
TGCAGCGGTACAGGGTCCACCGGGGAGCTGTTTTTT CSGTGSTGELFF 12 TRBV29-1 NA NA TRBJ2-2
TGCAGTGCTAGTCTTCTGCAAGAGACCCAGTACTTC CSASLLQETQYF 12 TRBV20-1 NA NA TRBJ2-5
TGTGCCAGCAGTTACGGATGGGGAGGGGACTCCTACGAGCAGTACTTC CASSYGWGGDSYEQYF 16 TRBV6-5 TRBD2 NA TRBJ2-7
TGCGCCAGCAGCCTCGGGACAGCTCACGTTGAAGCTTTCTTT CASSLGTAHVEAFF 14 TRBV5-1 TRBD1 NA TRBJ1-1
TGTGCCAGCAGTTACCGACAGGGGCGAGGGGCCCAGCATTTT CASSYRQGRGAQHF 14 TRBV6-5 TRBD1 NA TRBJ1-5
TGTGCCAGCAGCTTCGACAGGGCTAATGAAAAACTGTTTTTT CASSFDRANEKLFF 14 TRBV5-4 TRBD1 few TRBJ1-4